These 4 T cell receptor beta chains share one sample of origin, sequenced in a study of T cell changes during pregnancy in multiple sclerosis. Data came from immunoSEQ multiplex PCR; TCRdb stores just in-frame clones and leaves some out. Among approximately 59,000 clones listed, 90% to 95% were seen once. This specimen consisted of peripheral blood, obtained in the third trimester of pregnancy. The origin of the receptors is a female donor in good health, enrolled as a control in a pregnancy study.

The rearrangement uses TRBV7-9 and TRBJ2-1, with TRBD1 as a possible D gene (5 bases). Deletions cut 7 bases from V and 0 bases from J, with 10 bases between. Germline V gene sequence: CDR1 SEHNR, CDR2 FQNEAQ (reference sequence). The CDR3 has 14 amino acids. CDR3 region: CASTQQDSYNEQFF. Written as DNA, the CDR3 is TGTGCCAGCACCCAACAGGACTCCTACAATGAGCAGTTCTTC.

For the CDR3, the DNA is TGTGCCAGCAGCTCCCGACAGGGCGGGAACTATGGCTACACCTTC. Translated, it gives CASSSRQGGNYGYTF. The chain is built from TRBV5-5 and TRBJ1-2; 7 bases map to TRBD1. V lost 3 bases to trimming and J lost 2 bases; unmatched junction nucleotides: 7. Germline lookup yields CDR1 SGHKS and CDR2 YYEKEE (reference sequence). This CDR3 has 15 residues.

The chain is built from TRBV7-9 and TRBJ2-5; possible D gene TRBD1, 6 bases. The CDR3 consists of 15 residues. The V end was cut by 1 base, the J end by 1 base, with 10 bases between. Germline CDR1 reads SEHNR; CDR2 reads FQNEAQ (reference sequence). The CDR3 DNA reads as TGTGCCAGCAGCTTAGGCAGGGGCTCCCAAGAGACCCAGTACTTC. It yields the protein CASSLGRGSQETQYF.

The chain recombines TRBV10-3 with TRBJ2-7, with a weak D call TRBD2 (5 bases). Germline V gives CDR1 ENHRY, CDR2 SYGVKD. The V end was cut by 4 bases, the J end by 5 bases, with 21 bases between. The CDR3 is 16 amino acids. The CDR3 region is CAISGGIPGIGHEQYF. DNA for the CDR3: TGTGCCATCAGTGGGGGAATCCCCGGGATCGGGCACGAGCAGTACTTC.